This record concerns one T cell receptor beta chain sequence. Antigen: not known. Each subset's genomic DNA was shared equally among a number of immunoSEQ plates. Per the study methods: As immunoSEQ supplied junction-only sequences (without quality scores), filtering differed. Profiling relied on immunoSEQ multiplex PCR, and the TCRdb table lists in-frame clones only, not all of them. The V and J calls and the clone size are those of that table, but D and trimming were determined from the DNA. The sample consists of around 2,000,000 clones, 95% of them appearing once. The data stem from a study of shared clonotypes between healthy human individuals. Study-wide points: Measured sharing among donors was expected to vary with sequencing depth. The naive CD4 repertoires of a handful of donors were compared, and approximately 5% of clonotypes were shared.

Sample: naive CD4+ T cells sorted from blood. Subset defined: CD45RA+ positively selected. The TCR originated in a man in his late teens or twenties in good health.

The CDR3 loop is CAWRWGATTDTQYF. The CDR3 nucleotides read TGTGCCTGGAGGTGGGGGGCAACCACAGATACGCAGTATTTT. The V and J genes are TRBV30 and TRBJ2-3, with D perhaps being TRBD1 or TRBD2 (6 bases each). Trimming stripped 3 bases from V and 2 bases from J, with 12 bases between. The V gene's germline CDR1 is GTSNPN and CDR2 SVGIG (reference sequence). The CDR3 is made up of 14 amino acids.